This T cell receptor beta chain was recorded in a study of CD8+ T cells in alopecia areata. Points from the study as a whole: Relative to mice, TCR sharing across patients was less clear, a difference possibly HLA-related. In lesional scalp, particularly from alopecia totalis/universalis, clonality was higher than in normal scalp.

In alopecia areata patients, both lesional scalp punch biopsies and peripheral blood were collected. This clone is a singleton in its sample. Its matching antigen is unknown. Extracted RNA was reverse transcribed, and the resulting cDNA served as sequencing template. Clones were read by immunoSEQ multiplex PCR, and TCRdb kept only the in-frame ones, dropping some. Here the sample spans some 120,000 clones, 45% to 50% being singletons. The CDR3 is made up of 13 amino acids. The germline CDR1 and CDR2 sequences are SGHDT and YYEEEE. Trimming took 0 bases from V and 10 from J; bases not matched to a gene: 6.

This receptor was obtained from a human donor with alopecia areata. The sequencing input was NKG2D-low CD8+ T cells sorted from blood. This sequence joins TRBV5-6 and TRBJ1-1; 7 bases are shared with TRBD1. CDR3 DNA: TGTGCCAGCAGCTTGGTAGGGGGCTCCCGAGCTTTCTTT. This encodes CASSLVGGSRAFF. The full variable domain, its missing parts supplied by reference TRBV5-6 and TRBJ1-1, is DAGVTQSPTHLIKTRGQQVTLRCSPKSGHDTVSWYQQALGQGPQFIFQYYEEEERQRGNFPDRFSGHQFPNYSSELNVNALLLGDSALYLCASSLVGGSRAFFGQGTRLTVV.